A single sample gave rise to the 29 T cell receptor beta chains below, sequenced in a study of spatial heterogeneity in lung cancer. TCRdb re-analysed the 5' RACE reads in MiXCR, keeping a single row per CDR3 protein. The data contain 25,000 or so distinct CDR3 sequences, 4% to 5% of them seen just once; the ten biggest clones take up around 5.2%. Time point denoted: sample taken at primary tumor resection. Sequencing of whole RNA from tumor, nontumor lung or frozen PBMC involved no sorting. The specimen comprised PBMCs, sampled at surgery. These receptors were obtained from a male donor with early-stage non-small cell lung cancer.

The table lists this clonotype with many counts. This chain connects TRBV18 to TRBJ2-1; D may match TRBD1 or TRBD2 (5 bases each). The germline gives CDR1 KGHSH, CDR2 LQKENI. Trimming took 4 bases from V and 1 from J, leaving 11 bases between them. This CDR3 contains 15 residues. The CDR3, as DNA: TGTGCCAGCTCACTCGGGACCAATTCCTACAATGAGCAGTTCTTC. Protein product: CASSLGTNSYNEQFF.

In this sample, this clonotype turned up many times. V usage is TRBV20-1 and J usage is TRBJ1-5; D is perhaps TRBD1 (5 bases). This CDR3 has 13 amino acids. Germline loops: CDR1 DFQATT, CDR2 SNEGSKA (reference sequence). The V end was cut by 1 base, the J end by 7 bases, with 11 bases between. The CDR3 protein is CSARGGVAQPQHF. DNA of the CDR3: TGCAGTGCTAGAGGGGGGGTAGCGCAGCCCCAGCATTTT.

This clonotype has a count of ten or more. The CDR3 loop reads CASSRLGAGEAGELFF. DNA of the CDR3: TGTGCCAGCAGCCGCCTGGGGGCGGGAGAGGCCGGGGAGCTGTTTTTT. The rearrangement links TRBV3-1 to TRBJ2-2, with D perhaps matching TRBD2 (7 bases). The V end was cut by 4 bases, the J end by 6 bases, with 18 bases between. This CDR3 region has 16 residues. Looked up from germline, CDR1 is LGHDT and CDR2 is YNNKEL (reference sequence).

This clonotype was found many times. This sequence joins TRBV6-2 or TRBV6-3 and TRBJ2-7, with 7 bases aligning to TRBD2. Per germline, CDR1 MNHEY and CDR2 SVGEGT. CDR3 length: 12 amino acids. The ends lost 8 bases at V and 2 bases at J; junction bases unmatched: 3. Here the CDR3 DNA reads TGTGCCAGCTCCCTAGCGGCCTACGAGCAGTACTTC. Its translation: CASSLAAYEQYF.

In this sample, this clonotype turned up many times. The V call is TRBV7-9, the J call TRBJ2-3; 10 bases match TRBD2. CDR3 length equals 15 residues. Germline V gives CDR1 SEHNR, CDR2 FQNEAQ (reference sequence). Losses at the gene ends were 5 bases for V and 5 bases for J; bases not matched to a gene: 7. CDR3 sequence: CASSLSGRAVDTQYF. DNA for the CDR3: TGTGCCAGCAGCCTAAGCGGGAGGGCCGTAGATACGCAGTATTTT.

This clonotype was counted ten times or more. This chain connects TRBV6-1 to TRBJ2-1; 8 positions match TRBD2. Trimming at V came to 4 bases and at J to 0 bases, leaving 11 bases not matched to a gene. CDR3 length equals 18 residues. Germline-derived CDR1 and CDR2 are MNHNS and SASEGT. The chain's CDR3 is CASSGVPGGGISYNEQFF. In DNA form, the CDR3 reads TGTGCCAGCAGTGGGGTCCCGGGCGGGGGGATCTCCTACAATGAGCAGTTCTTC.

This clonotype was found many times. This chain links TRBV29-1 with TRBJ2-2; possible D gene TRBD2, 5 bases. The CDR3 spans 14 residues. V was pared by 6 bases and J by 8 bases, with 19 bases between. From germline, CDR1 is SQVTM and CDR2 ANQGSEA. The DNA for the CDR3 is TGCAGCGTCCAAGCGGCAGCATGGACGGGGGAGCTGTTTTTT. Translating gives CSVQAAAWTGELFF.

This clonotype was observed at least ten times. V is TRBV7-2 and J is TRBJ2-5, with 9 positions matching TRBD2. With 1 base clipped from V and 4 bases from J, the junction kept 4 bases outside the gene matches. Germline V gene sequence: CDR1 SGHTA, CDR2 FQGNSA. The CDR3 covers 15 residues. The CDR3, as DNA: TGTGCCAGCAGCTTAGGCGGGGGGGCCAGAGAGACCCAGTACTTC. Its protein product is CASSLGGGARETQYF.

The chain uses TRBV28 and TRBJ2-7; D is ambiguous. Trimming pared 7 bases from V and 5 bases from J, leaving 15 bases between. Per the germline V gene, CDR1 is MDHEN and CDR2 is SYDVKM. The CDR3 runs 13 residues. CDR3 in amino acids: CASNRDEVHEQYF. CDR3 coding DNA: TGTGCCAGCAACCGAGACGAGGTCCACGAGCAGTACTTC.

This clonotype turned up a few times. V usage is TRBV6-1 and J usage is TRBJ1-2, with 7 bases fitting TRBD1. Germline trimming cut 2 bases from V and 5 bases from J; bases unmatched to any gene: 8. Germline V gene sequence: CDR1 MNHNS, CDR2 SASEGT. This CDR3 has 15 amino acids. CDR3 sequence reads: CASSEIPGQKYGYTF. The DNA for the CDR3 is TGTGCCAGCAGTGAAATCCCGGGACAGAAGTATGGCTACACCTTC.

The CDR3 sequence is CAWRAPGTSGRIGEQYF. In nucleotides, the CDR3 is TGTGCCTGGAGAGCCCCCGGGACTAGCGGGAGAATCGGCGAGCAGTACTTC. V and J are TRBV30 and TRBJ2-7; the match to TRBD2 covers 14 bases. Trimming took 3 bases from V and 6 from J; bases not matched to a gene: 13. The germline V gene encodes CDR1 GTSNPN and CDR2 SVGIG (reference sequence). There are 17 residues in the CDR3.

This clonotype showed up many times. The rearrangement links TRBV30 to TRBJ2-2; TRBD2 might be the D (6 bases). Deletions cut 1 base from V and 4 bases from J, with 10 bases between. The CDR3 is made up of 14 amino acids. Germline CDR1 reads GTSNPN; CDR2 reads SVGIG (reference sequence). The CDR3 here is CAWSARGLTGELFF. CDR3 nucleotides: TGTGCCTGGAGTGCCCGGGGACTCACCGGGGAGCTGTTTTTT.

This clonotype was seen at least ten times. The chain couples TRBV20-1 to TRBJ1-2; D gene ambiguous. Trimming left V 1 base short and J 8 bases short, with 17 bases between. Germline V CDR1 and CDR2: DFQATT, SNEGSKA (reference sequence). The CDR3 is 14 amino acids. CDR3 region: CSARGGYGVSGYTF. CDR3 DNA: TGCAGTGCTAGAGGCGGGTACGGAGTAAGCGGCTACACCTTC.

Many counts were recorded for this clonotype. The chain couples TRBV6-6 to TRBJ2-2, with TRBD1 identical over 11 bases. Germline V lookup: CDR1 MNHNY, CDR2 SVGAGI (reference sequence). V shed 6 bases, J shed 5 bases, and the junction held 8 bases outside the gene matches. The CDR3 runs 16 residues. CDR3 residues: CASSHGQGARTGELFF. The CDR3 nucleotides are TGTGCCAGCAGCCATGGACAGGGGGCGAGAACCGGGGAGCTGTTTTTT.

This clonotype has a count of ten or more. V usage is TRBV20-1 and J usage is TRBJ2-5, with 9 nucleotides matching TRBD1. The ends lost 4 bases at V and 4 bases at J; junction bases unmatched: 7. This CDR3 has 14 residues. Germline CDR1 DFQATT, CDR2 SNEGSKA (reference sequence). The CDR3 nucleotides are TGCAGTGCTATGGGACAGGGTAGTACAGAGACCCAGTACTTC. Its translation is CSAMGQGSTETQYF.

This clonotype has a count of ten or more. The CDR3 nucleotides read TGTGCCAGCTCATCTGCCCGGGGGGTCAGTCAAACTGAAGCTTTCTTT. Protein sequence: CASSSARGVSQTEAFF. The chain links TRBV18 to TRBJ1-1; a possible D gene is TRBD1 (5 bases). The CDR3 totals 16 residues. Germline V lookup: CDR1 KGHSH, CDR2 LQKENI. V gave up 5 bases and J gave up 5 bases, with 21 bases separating them.

The rearrangement links TRBV5-1 to TRBJ2-5, with D possibly called TRBD1 or TRBD2 (5 bases each). Between the trimmed V and J ends, which lost 3 bases and 1 base, there was a span of 16 bases. Per the germline V gene, CDR1 is SGHRS and CDR2 is YFSETQ. This CDR3 is 16 amino acids long. Here the CDR3 DNA reads TGCGCCAGCAGCTCGCACGGGACGGCGGTCCAAGAGACCCAGTACTTC. This codes for CASSSHGTAVQETQYF.

This clonotype was seen ten or more times. Written as DNA, the CDR3 is TGTGCCAGCAGCTTATATGCAGCGTCGGGTTCTGGAAACACCATATATTTT. This gives the protein CASSLYAASGSGNTIYF. The rearrangement joins TRBV7-2 to TRBJ1-3; D unresolved. This CDR3 spans 17 amino acids. Trimming removed 2 bases at V and 1 base at J, with 15 bases between. In germline, CDR1 is SGHTA, CDR2 FQGNSA.

The chain employs TRBV7-3 and TRBJ2-3; 9 nucleotides line up with TRBD2. The CDR3 is 14 amino acids. Germline V gene data show CDR1 as SGHTA and CDR2 as FQGTGA. J lost 3 bases, V lost 4 bases, and 2 bases had no gene match. This chain's CDR3 is CASSSLAGTDTQYF. The CDR3 DNA reads TGTGCCAGCAGCTCGCTAGCGGGAACAGATACGCAGTATTTT. Together with reference TRBV7-3 and TRBJ2-3, the CDR3 gives the full variable domain: GAGVSQTPSNKVTEKGKYVELRCDPISGHTALYWYRQSLGQGPEFLIYFQGTGAADDSGLPNDRFFAVRPEGSVSTLKIQRTERGDSAVYLCASSSLAGTDTQYFGPGTRLTVL.

This clonotype has ten or more counts. The rearrangement joins TRBV5-1 to TRBJ2-1, with no clear D. The CDR3 length is 15 residues. The V gene lost 3 bases and the J gene lost 10 bases, with 20 bases spanning the gap. CDR1 SGHRS and CDR2 YFSETQ come from the germline V gene. CDR3 protein: CASSSGEQRPMEQFF. In nucleotides, the CDR3 is TGCGCCAGCAGCTCGGGCGAACAACGGCCTATGGAGCAGTTCTTC.

This clonotype was detected ten times or more. The V call is TRBV5-1, the J call TRBJ2-1; 12 bases line up with TRBD2. The germline V gene has CDR1 SGHRS and CDR2 YFSETQ. This CDR3 has 16 amino acids. V lost 5 bases and J lost 0; bases outside the gene matches: 3. CDR3 sequence reads: CASSRTSGNSYNEQFF. CDR3 in DNA: TGCGCCAGCAGTAGGACTAGCGGGAACTCCTACAATGAGCAGTTCTTC.

The V and J genes are TRBV6-6 and TRBJ2-3; D unresolved. The CDR3 loop spans 15 amino acids. V was clipped by 6 bases and J by 1 base, with 14 bases between them. The germline V gene has CDR1 MNHNY and CDR2 SVGAGI (reference sequence). The CDR3 nucleotides read TGTGCCAGCAGCCCCTTGCAGTTGGGCACAGATACGCAGTATTTT. Its protein product is CASSPLQLGTDTQYF.

There are many counts of this clonotype. In DNA, the CDR3 is TGTGCCAGCGCACTTAACTATGGCTACACCTTC. Protein product: CASALNYGYTF. The chain employs TRBV28 and TRBJ1-2, with D unresolved. The CDR3 extends over 11 amino acids. V lost 8 bases, J lost 1 base, and 5 bases lay in between. Per the germline V gene, CDR1 is MDHEN and CDR2 is SYDVKM.

This clonotype was seen more than once but under ten times. The chain employs TRBV2 and TRBJ2-7; the D gene is possibly TRBD1 (6 bases). Germline values: CDR1 SNHLY, CDR2 FYNNEI. V was pared by 6 bases and J by 5 bases, with 20 bases between. The CDR3 is 15 amino acids. CDR3 in amino acids: CASRRSVAGEHEQYF. Written as DNA, the CDR3 is TGTGCCAGCAGGCGGTCGGTCGCAGGGGAGCACGAGCAGTACTTC.

This clonotype was observed many times. CDR3 nucleotides: TGTGCCAGCAGCTTAGGGGGGGGCACCTACGAGCAGTACTTC. It translates to CASSLGGGTYEQYF. The V and J genes are TRBV11-3 and TRBJ2-7; tentative D call: TRBD2 (7 bases). The germline CDR1 and CDR2 sequences are SGHNT and YENEEA. The CDR3 spans 14 residues. The germline V and J ends were trimmed by 1 base and 2 bases, with 9 bases remaining between them. Using reference TRBV11-3 and TRBJ2-7 for the parts outside the CDR3, the full variable domain is EAGVVQSPRYKIIEKKQPVAFWCNPISGHNTLYWYLQNLGQGPELLIRYENEEAVDDSQLPKDRFSAERLKGVDSTLKIQPAELGDSAVYLCASSLGGGTYEQYFGPGTRLTVT.

This clonotype was observed many times. The chain has TRBV3-1 and TRBJ2-4; D possibly corresponds to TRBD1 (6 bases). V gave up 1 base and J gave up 8 bases, with 9 bases separating them. Germline CDR1 LGHDT, CDR2 YNNKEL (reference sequence). The CDR3 totals 13 residues. The CDR3 spells CASSQGGPDIQYF. For the CDR3, the DNA is TGTGCCAGCAGCCAAGGGGGGCCTGACATTCAGTACTTC.

In this sample, this clonotype turned up many times. The chain links TRBV28 to TRBJ1-1; D is ambiguous. CDR3 length: 13 amino acids. Germline CDR1 is MDHEN and CDR2 is SYDVKM. V was pared by 6 bases and J by 3 bases, with 11 bases between. The CDR3 DNA reads TGTGCCAGCAGACCCAAAAGACACACTGAAGCTTTCTTT. It yields the protein CASRPKRHTEAFF.

Many counts were recorded for this clonotype. The chain carries TRBV19 and TRBJ2-1; D is tentatively TRBD1 or TRBD2 (7 bases each). V lost 5 bases, J lost 6 bases, and 20 bases lay in between. Germline CDR1 is LNHDA and CDR2 is SQIVND (reference sequence). The CDR3 spans 16 residues. The CDR3 sequence is CASSRQGGDKRNEQFF. The CDR3 DNA reads TGTGCCAGTAGTCGGCAGGGGGGGGATAAACGCAATGAGCAGTTCTTC.

V usage is TRBV6-1 and J usage is TRBJ1-2; possibly TRBD1 for D (5 bases). V was shortened by 5 bases and J by 4 bases, with 14 bases between the two germline ends. The CDR3 sequence is 14 residues long. Per germline, CDR1 MNHNS and CDR2 SASEGT. CDR3 sequence reads: CASSYPPGLYGYTF. The CDR3 DNA reads as TGTGCCAGCAGTTATCCCCCAGGGCTCTATGGCTACACCTTC.